This is a list of T cell receptor beta chains from one sample in a study of response to subunit inactivated influenza vaccine. TCRdb reanalysed the RT-PCR reads using MiXCR and keeps one entry per CDR3 protein. The table includes about 240,000 distinct CDR3 sequences, 12% detected once. The material sequenced was non-naive T cells sorted from PBMCs, taken 14 to 15 days before vaccination. These TCRs come from a man aged 50 to 60 who received an inactivated influenza vaccine. CDR3s include the opening cysteine and the closing phenylalanine or tryptophan. D genes are given only for firm matches. The listing skips clone size in some rows; elsewhere it reads once, few, many or a size class.

NA | TRBJ2-3 | TRBV21-1 | NA | CASSKETQRGGMDTQYF | TGTGCCAGCAGCAAAGAGACACAGCGGGGGGGCATGGATACGCAGTATTTT
TRBD2 | TRBJ2-4 | TRBV12-3/TRBV12-4 | many | CASSLDGRAKNIQYF | TGTGCCAGCAGTCTGGACGGGAGGGCCAAAAACATTCAGTACTTC
NA | TRBJ2-1 | TRBV2 | NA | CASSEARTLPYNEQFF | TGTGCCAGCAGTGAAGCTCGAACGCTACCCTACAATGAGCAGTTCTTC
TRBD2 | TRBJ2-7 | TRBV7-2 | few | CASNVGLAGSREYF | TGTGCCAGCAACGTAGGACTAGCGGGATCCCGGGAGTACTTC
NA | TRBJ2-5 | TRBV20-1 | NA | CSARDSGETQYF | TGCAGTGCTAGAGATTCCGGCGAGACCCAGTACTTC
NA | TRBJ1-6 | TRBV20-1 | few | CSARGASGGDSPLHF | TGCAGTGCTAGAGGTGCCAGCGGGGGCGATTCACCCCTCCACTTT
NA | TRBJ1-5 | TRBV6-5 | NA | CASSYMGGNQPQHF | TGTGCCAGCAGTTACATGGGTGGCAATCAGCCCCAGCATTTT
NA | TRBJ1-2 | TRBV29-1 | many | CSVGPGAYGYTF | TGCAGCGTTGGCCCAGGAGCCTATGGCTACACCTTC
TRBD2 | TRBJ2-1 | TRBV4-2 | NA | CAISQGTSGSAYNEQFF | TGTGCCATCAGCCAAGGTACTAGCGGGAGCGCCTACAATGAGCAGTTCTTC
NA | TRBJ1-3 | TRBV12-3/TRBV12-4 | many | CASSLAGSGNTIYF | TGTGCCAGCAGTTTGGCTGGCTCTGGAAACACCATATATTTT
NA | TRBJ1-1 | TRBV12-3/TRBV12-4 | NA | CASSSTRPQGTEAFF | TGTGCCAGCAGTTCAACTAGACCCCAGGGAACTGAAGCTTTCTTT
NA | TRBJ2-3 | TRBV5-6 | many | CASSVRRDTQYF | TGTGCCAGCAGCGTCCGGCGAGATACGCAGTATTTT
TRBD2 | TRBJ2-3 | TRBV27 | few | CASSLSSRTSGTDTQYF | TGTGCCAGCAGTTTATCTTCCCGGACTAGCGGGACAGATACGCAGTATTTT
TRBD2 | TRBJ2-7 | TRBV7-8 | many | CASSLGRGGLHEQYF | TGTGCCAGCAGCTTAGGCCGGGGGGGCCTTCACGAGCAGTACTTC
NA | TRBJ1-1 | TRBV12-3/TRBV12-4 | few | CASSLRGAAVTEAFF | TGTGCCAGCAGTTTAAGGGGGGCGGCAGTCACTGAAGCTTTCTTT
NA | TRBJ1-4 | TRBV28 | many | CASSLTDATNEKLFF | TGTGCCAGCAGCCTGACAGACGCAACTAATGAAAAACTGTTTTTT
NA | TRBJ1-1 | TRBV12-3/TRBV12-4 | NA | CASSYRVGNTEAFF | TGTGCCAGCAGTTACAGGGTCGGGAACACTGAAGCTTTCTTT
NA | TRBJ2-3 | TRBV11-2 | few | CASSLDLGGFATDTQYF | TGTGCCAGCAGCTTAGATCTAGGGGGGTTCGCCACAGATACGCAGTATTTT
NA | TRBJ2-5 | TRBV28 | NA | CASSLGGGQETQYF | TGTGCCAGCAGTTTAGGAGGGGGCCAAGAGACCCAGTACTTC
NA | TRBJ2-1 | TRBV7-9 | many | CASTKKGNEQFF | TGTGCCAGCACTAAAAAGGGTAATGAGCAGTTCTTC
NA | TRBJ1-1 | TRBV28 | many | CASSFLGARAEAFF | TGTGCCAGCAGTTTTTTAGGGGCCAGGGCTGAAGCTTTCTTT
NA | TRBJ1-1 | TRBV20-1 | few | CSASNTEAFF | TGCAGTGCCTCGAACACTGAAGCTTTCTTT
TRBD2 | TRBJ2-7 | TRBV9 | few | CASSFHRTSGRPRSSYEQYF | TGTGCCAGCAGCTTCCACCGGACTAGCGGGAGGCCAAGGAGCTCCTACGAGCAGTACTTC
NA | TRBJ1-2 | TRBV27 | many | CASSLSFGSGESGYTF | TGTGCCAGCAGTTTATCCTTCGGCTCGGGGGAAAGTGGCTACACCTTC
TRBD2 | TRBJ2-7 | TRBV6-2/TRBV6-3 | few | CASSAGLAGGSYEQYF | TGTGCCAGCAGTGCGGGACTAGCGGGAGGCTCCTACGAGCAGTACTTC
NA | TRBJ2-1 | TRBV11-3 | once | CASSSRGKQFF | TGTGCCAGCAGCTCTAGGGGGAAGCAGTTCTTC
TRBD1 | TRBJ1-6 | TRBV10-2 | NA | CASRPGDRQFNSPLHF | TGCGCCAGCAGACCCGGGGACAGACAATTTAATTCACCCCTCCACTTT
NA | TRBJ2-1 | TRBV6-1 | many | CASTKGAGAGNEQFF | TGTGCCAGCACCAAGGGGGCGGGAGCGGGGAATGAGCAGTTCTTC
NA | TRBJ2-6 | TRBV12-3/TRBV12-4 | few | CASSFSDFGITGANVLTF | TGTGCCAGCAGTTTTTCTGATTTTGGCATAACTGGGGCCAACGTCCTGACTTTC
NA | TRBJ2-7 | TRBV13 | few | CASSLGNGDLKQYF | TGTGCCAGCAGCTTAGGAAACGGGGACTTAAAGCAGTACTTC
NA | TRBJ2-2 | TRBV11-2 | many | CASSLNAGTGELFF | TGTGCCAGCAGCTTAAACGCAGGAACCGGGGAGCTGTTTTTT
TRBD1 | TRBJ1-6 | TRBV5-1 | NA | CASSHGQGGSPLHF | TGCGCCAGCAGCCATGGACAGGGAGGTTCACCCCTCCACTTT
NA | TRBJ1-4 | TRBV12-3/TRBV12-4 | many | CASRPPGGKLFF | TGTGCCAGCAGACCCCCGGGAGGGAAACTGTTTTTT
NA | TRBJ2-7 | TRBV7-2 | NA | CASSSSGFYEQYF | TGTGCCAGCAGCTCCTCAGGGTTCTACGAGCAGTACTTC
NA | TRBJ2-1 | TRBV20-1 | many | CSASPSSYNEQFF | TGCAGTGCTAGCCCAAGCTCCTACAATGAGCAGTTCTTC
TRBD1 | TRBJ1-5 | TRBV24-1 | few | CATSSTGEQPQHF | TGTGCCACCAGCTCAACAGGGGAGCAGCCCCAGCATTTT
NA | TRBJ2-5 | TRBV6-2/TRBV6-3 | many | CASIRRQQGETQYF | TGTGCCAGCATACGGAGACAACAAGGAGAGACCCAGTACTTC
TRBD2 | TRBJ2-2 | TRBV7-2 | NA | CASSLVGTRSAGELFF | TGTGCCAGCAGCTTAGTCGGGACTAGAAGCGCCGGGGAGCTGTTTTTT
NA | TRBJ2-7 | TRBV20-1 | NA | CSARDLTDGGKRTYEQYF | TGCAGTGCTAGAGATCTCACAGACGGCGGGAAGCGAACCTACGAGCAGTACTTC
NA | TRBJ2-5 | TRBV20-1 | NA | CSARDPQEWTQYF | TGCAGTGCTAGAGATCCGCAGGAGTGGACCCAGTACTTC
NA | TRBJ2-3 | TRBV7-2 | NA | CASSLSYGSDTQYF | TGTGCCAGCAGCTTGAGCTATGGCTCTGATACGCAGTATTTT
NA | TRBJ2-1 | TRBV5-1 | many | CASSRSLTSSNNEQFF | TGCGCCAGCAGCCGTTCTCTCACTAGCAGTAACAATGAGCAGTTCTTC
TRBD1 | TRBJ2-7 | TRBV6-1 | few | CASSARGTGVGEQYF | TGTGCCAGCAGTGCTCGCGGGACAGGGGTAGGCGAGCAGTACTTC
NA | TRBJ2-7 | TRBV20-1 | NA | CSARDQNEQYF | TGCAGTGCTAGAGATCAGAACGAGCAGTACTTC
TRBD1 | TRBJ2-1 | TRBV3-1 | few | CASSPGQRDNEQFF | TGTGCCAGCAGCCCGGGACAGAGAGACAATGAGCAGTTCTTC
NA | TRBJ2-7 | TRBV6-2/TRBV6-3 | few | CASSYSRNRPTYEQYF | TGTGCCAGCAGTTACTCTAGGAACAGGCCCACCTACGAGCAGTACTTC
TRBD2 | TRBJ2-7 | TRBV7-2 | many | CASSLEASGSYEQYF | TGTGCCAGCAGCTTAGAGGCTAGCGGGAGCTACGAGCAGTACTTC
TRBD2 | TRBJ2-1 | TRBV7-8 | NA | CASSATSGRVNEQFF | TGTGCCAGCAGCGCGACTAGCGGGAGGGTGAATGAGCAGTTCTTC
TRBD2 | TRBJ2-3 | TRBV4-2 | NA | CASSPWTSGVATDTQYF | TGTGCCAGCAGCCCGTGGACTAGCGGGGTAGCCACAGATACGCAGTATTTT
NA | TRBJ2-4 | TRBV20-1 | NA | CSARGVDIQYF | TGCAGTGCTAGAGGGGTCGACATTCAGTACTTC
NA | TRBJ2-7 | TRBV12-3/TRBV12-4 | NA | CASSGRDTAYEQYF | TGTGCCAGCAGCGGACGGGACACAGCCTACGAGCAGTACTTC
TRBD2 | TRBJ2-7 | TRBV3-1 | NA | CASSQGTRSYEQYF | TGTGCCAGCAGCCAAGGGACTAGGTCCTACGAGCAGTACTTC
NA | TRBJ2-2 | TRBV28 | few | CASSGGPPNTGELFF | TGTGCCAGCAGTGGGGGGCCTCCGAACACCGGGGAGCTGTTTTTT
TRBD2 | TRBJ2-7 | TRBV29-1 | NA | CSVARGLAGVGQEQYF | TGCAGCGTTGCCCGAGGACTAGCGGGAGTCGGTCAGGAGCAGTACTTC
NA | TRBJ2-1 | TRBV10-2 | NA | CASSEFGGSNEQFF | TGCGCCAGCAGTGAGTTTGGGGGTTCCAATGAGCAGTTCTTC
NA | TRBJ2-3 | TRBV20-1 | NA | CSAAGWGPKGNTDTQYF | TGCAGTGCTGCGGGATGGGGACCCAAGGGGAACACAGATACGCAGTATTTT
NA | TRBJ1-1 | TRBV11-2 | many | CASSLDRAGWSEAFF | TGTGCCAGCAGCTTAGATCGGGCAGGCTGGTCTGAAGCTTTCTTT